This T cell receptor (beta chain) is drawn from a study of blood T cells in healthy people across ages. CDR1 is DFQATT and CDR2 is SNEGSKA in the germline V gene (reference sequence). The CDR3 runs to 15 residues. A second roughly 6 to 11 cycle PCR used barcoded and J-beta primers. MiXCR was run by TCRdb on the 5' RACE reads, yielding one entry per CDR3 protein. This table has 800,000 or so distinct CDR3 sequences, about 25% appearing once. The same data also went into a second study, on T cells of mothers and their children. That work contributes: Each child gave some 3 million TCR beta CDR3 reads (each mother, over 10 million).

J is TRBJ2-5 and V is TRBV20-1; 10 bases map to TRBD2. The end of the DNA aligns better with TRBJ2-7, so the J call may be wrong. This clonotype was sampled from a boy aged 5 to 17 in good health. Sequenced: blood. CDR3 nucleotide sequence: TGCAGTGCTAGTTCCGCGACTAGCGGGTCCTACGAGCAGTACTTC. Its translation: CSASSATSGSYEQYF.